The TCR beta chain described here comes from a study of radiation and T cells in renal cell carcinoma (dated by TCRdb to between 2020 and 2021). Study-level background: TCR beta sequencing covered some 55 samples in total, comprising some 26 tumors and roughly 27 peripheral blood samples. The last blood draw occurred 4 weeks after radiation, at the same time as nephrectomy. Across all 53 samples, several million unique CDR3 nucleotide sequences encoding 2.5 million to 3 million unique CDR3 amino acid sequences were identified. Study-level results and caveats: Tracking of blood repertoire dynamics stopped at three to five weeks after treatment, with no follow-up past that point. An increase in top tumor clonotypes in blood was observed from baseline to 2 weeks post-radiation, followed by contraction by 4 weeks, which was taken to suggest transient expansion of tumor-resident clones. Because the trial had a single-armed design, the trial could not examine how radiation dose or scheduling affected the TCR repertoire. Because pretreatment tumor biopsies were not available, the baseline intratumoral presence of clonotypes could not be determined.

This clone was recorded a few times. The specificity of this receptor is unknown. Base qualities are not recorded, but no much larger clone differs from it by a single base. Following the manufacturer's recommendations, the immunoSEQ kit was used to generate TCR beta libraries from genomic DNA. Library preparation used a first multiplex PCR with proprietary primers, then a second PCR adding unique barcodes, with bead cleanups after each round. Each sample batch included a kit-provided positive control reaction and a negative control reaction. The final libraries were assessed on an Agilent 4200 TapeStation D1000 ScreenTape, pooled by volume, and quantified by qPCR. Sequencing was performed on an Illumina NextSeq500 with a MidOutput 150-cycle cartridge, and 156 Read1 and 15 Index1 cycles were run with kit custom primers. The pooled library was loaded at 0.8 to 1 pM, with a roughly 20% PhiX control spiked in. The study's processing was this. Vendor-processed data were analyzed in R, with a clonotype defined as all T cells sharing the same CDR3 nucleotide sequence. In the clone abundance analyses, frequencies in each sample were normalized to that sample's 10,000 most abundant clones. Public T cell clones, which averaged fewer than five per sample, were removed prior to analysis. Tumor-enriched clonotypes and baseline blood-enriched clonotypes were defined as those with an abundance difference of at least 32-fold between compartments. Clonotypes expanded or contracted between blood time points were identified with a beta-binomial differential abundance model. Tumor-blood repertoire similarity was measured with the Baroni-Urbani and Buser coefficient, and group comparisons used two-tailed Wilcoxon tests in R. TCRdb limited this immuneACCESS table to in-frame rearrangements with V and J called. A share of clones is missing; checked studies link under half to unresolved V genes, and the rest is unexplained. D and trimming were read from the DNA, whereas the V and J calls and clone size are those reported in that table. This sample holds 140,000 to 150,000 clones; around nine tenths were observed only once. The ten largest clones add up to under 20% of the sample.

The label giving this sample's time point can be read as: blood 4 weeks post-SBRT, at nephrectomy. The sample's treatment or condition label, in plain terms: 15 Gy SBRT to primary tumor, nephrectomy 4 weeks later. Samples were obtained from a clinical trial, in which 15 Gy stereotactic body radiation therapy was delivered to primary renal cell carcinomas and nephrectomy was performed 4 weeks later. To track tumor-enriched clonotypes, serial peripheral blood was sampled from radiation-treated patients at baseline and at 2 weeks and 4 weeks after SBRT. Every patient had renal cell carcinoma of clear cell pathology. The QIAamp DNA Blood Mini Kit (Qiagen) was used to prepare genomic DNA for TCR sequencing. The analyses included only samples that passed all quality control checks. Including cysteine and phenylalanine, the CDR3 has 16 amino acids. The retained sequence is limited to the CDR3, 48 bases, with the frame set at the first base. At the junction V is shortened by 4 bases and J by 5 bases, with 18 bases in between. As encoded in the germline V gene, CDR1 is SGHRS while CDR2 is YFSETQ.

The receptor was derived from a woman in her fifties or sixties with renal cell carcinoma. The specimen comprised blood, sampled from a patient whose treatment included radiotherapy and nephrectomy. The V and J genes are TRBV5-1 and TRBJ2-2, with no confident D gene call. The nucleotide sequence reads TGCGCCAGCAGCAAAGACCGGGTCCCGAGGACCGGGGAGCTGTTTTTT. Its translation reads: CASSKDRVPRTGELFF.